This entry features one T cell receptor beta chain sequence. The target antigen is unknown. These data originate in a study of long-term antiretroviral therapy in people with HIV. Study overall: The earliest samples came about a decade before the 2015 immediate-ART recommendation. Study-wide results and limits: ART adherence, viral resistance and therapy changes went undocumented. Post-ART samples showed increased diversity that remained below transplant donor control levels.

Assay version v3.0 of immunoSEQ was used, and it was run at survey level. Assay used: immunoSEQ multiplex PCR; TCRdb lists only in-frame clones, some missing. The data contain 28,000 or so clones, roughly 90% of them singletons. The V end was cut by 2 bases, the J end by 5 bases, with 14 bases between. The length of the CDR3 is 15 residues. In germline, CDR1 is SGDLS, CDR2 YYNGEE. The source is a woman aged 18-29 years with HIV. The specimen was unsorted PBMCs, collected 0.5 years after starting antiretroviral therapy. V and J are TRBV9 and TRBJ1-5; D is possibly TRBD1 (5 bases). The DNA for the CDR3 is TGTGCCAGCAGCGTCGACGGGACGGCGGATCAGCCCCAGCATTTT. It translates to CASSVDGTADQPQHF.